A selection of T cell receptor beta chains follows, all from one sample in a study of CD39 and CD103 CD8 tumor-infiltrating T cells. The data were produced by immunoSEQ multiplex PCR, yet TCRdb's version contains in-frame clones alone and is incomplete. The profile shows about 4,600 clones, around 66% of them singletons. The specimen was CD8+ T cells sorted from blood. The receptors were gathered from a human donor with head and neck squamous cell carcinoma. The CDR3 runs from the conserved cysteine through the conserved F or W. The D gene is left open where the match is weak. Not all rows give a size; the values are once, few, many and, for expanded clones, a class.

TRBV11-2	TRBD2	TRBJ2-1	.	CASSREGLAGVGEQFF	TGTGCCAGCAGCCGGGAGGGGCTAGCGGGGGTGGGTGAGCAGTTCTTC
TRBV7-3	TRBD1	TRBJ1-2	few	CASSPSGGFFGYTF	TGTGCCAGCAGCCCCTCAGGGGGATTCTTCGGCTACACCTTC
TRBV15	.	TRBJ2-2	.	CATSSVHETGELFF	TGTGCCACCAGCAGTGTACACGAAACCGGGGAGCTGTTTTTT
TRBV11-3	TRBD2	TRBJ2-7	.	CASSIPRSSSGGEEQYF	TGTGCCAGCAGCATTCCTCGGAGTTCGAGCGGGGGGGAGGAGCAGTACTTC
TRBV5-5	TRBD1	TRBJ2-1	.	CASGTGYYNEQFF	TGTGCCAGCGGGACAGGGTATTACAATGAGCAGTTCTTC
TRBV4-3	.	TRBJ2-5	.	CASSPSWGAQDQETQYF	TGCGCCAGCAGCCCTTCTTGGGGCGCCCAAGATCAAGAGACCCAGTACTTC
TRBV4-2	TRBD1	TRBJ2-7	.	CASSQSGTAPYEQYF	TGTGCCAGCAGCCAGTCCGGGACAGCCCCCTACGAGCAGTACTTC
TRBV7-9	.	TRBJ2-1	once	CASSSPDEQFF	TGTGCCAGCAGCTCCCCGGATGAGCAGTTCTTC
TRBV6-4	.	TRBJ2-2	.	CASSAGDTGELFF	TGTGCCAGCAGTGCGGGGGACACCGGGGAGCTGTTTTTT
TRBV6-6	.	TRBJ1-1	.	CASSYMNTEAFF	TGTGCCAGCAGTTATATGAACACTGAAGCTTTCTTT
TRBV11-2	.	TRBJ2-7	.	CASSHPSGGSSSYEQYF	TGTGCCAGCAGCCACCCATCAGGGGGGTCGAGCTCCTACGAGCAGTACTTC
TRBV2	.	TRBJ1-5	.	CASSLGPYSNQPQHF	TGTGCCAGCAGTCTAGGCCCTTATAGCAATCAGCCCCAGCATTTT
TRBV19	.	TRBJ1-2	.	CASSSHFYGYTF	TGTGCCAGTAGTAGCCACTTCTATGGCTACACCTTC
TRBV5-6	.	TRBJ2-2	.	CASSLFRGPPGELFF	TGTGCCAGCAGCTTATTCAGGGGTCCACCCGGGGAGCTGTTTTTT
TRBV5-4	.	TRBJ2-1	.	CASGRRGASNEQFF	TGTGCCAGCGGGAGACGGGGGGCTTCCAATGAGCAGTTCTTC
TRBV27	TRBD1	TRBJ2-1	few	CASSPGTGYNEQFF	TGTGCCAGCAGCCCCGGGACAGGTTACAATGAGCAGTTCTTC
TRBV27	.	TRBJ1-1	.	CASREGGTEAFF	TGTGCCTCCAGGGAGGGTGGTACTGAAGCTTTCTTT
TRBV7-9	.	TRBJ2-7	.	CASSLDTYEQYF	TGTGCCAGCAGCCTAGATACCTACGAGCAGTACTTC
TRBV7-4	.	TRBJ2-6	.	CASSGSSSSQSRANVLTF	TGTGCCAGCAGCGGGTCTAGCAGCTCACAAAGTCGGGCCAACGTCCTGACTTTC
TRBV4-1	TRBD1	TRBJ2-7	.	CASSQSGTGAYEQYF	TGCGCCAGCAGCCAGTCCGGGACAGGGGCCTACGAGCAGTACTTC
TRBV9	TRBD1	TRBJ1-1	.	CASSSQPGQGDTEAFF	TGTGCCAGCAGCTCTCAACCGGGACAGGGAGACACTGAAGCTTTCTTT
TRBV19	TRBD2	TRBJ2-3	.	CASSILRGGRLEDTQYF	TGTGCCAGTAGTATATTGCGGGGGGGCCGTTTGGAAGATACGCAGTATTTT
TRBV13	.	TRBJ1-4	.	CASSLGGDATNEKLFF	TGTGCCAGCAGCTTAGGGGGAGACGCAACTAATGAAAAACTGTTTTTT
TRBV30	.	TRBJ2-6	.	CAWNGGAPGANVLTF	TGTGCCTGGAATGGGGGGGCGCCCGGGGCCAACGTCCTGACTTTC
TRBV13	.	TRBJ1-1	.	CASSSGKGNTEAFF	TGTGCCAGCAGCTCGGGGAAAGGGAACACTGAAGCTTTCTTT
TRBV10-3	.	TRBJ1-2	.	CAIRSTGESANYGYTF	TGTGCCATCAGATCGACAGGAGAATCTGCTAACTATGGCTACACCTTC
TRBV5-5	TRBD1	TRBJ1-1	.	CASSLAGQGAGTEAFF	TGTGCCAGCAGCTTGGCGGGACAGGGGGCTGGCACTGAAGCTTTCTTT
TRBV6-1	TRBD2	TRBJ2-7	.	CASSERAGGGYEQYF	TGTGCCAGCAGTGAAAGGGCGGGGGGGGGCTACGAGCAGTACTTC
TRBV27	.	TRBJ1-2	.	CASSWALGAEGYTF	TGTGCCAGCAGTTGGGCTTTGGGGGCAGAGGGCTACACCTTC
TRBV5-1	TRBD2	TRBJ2-3	.	CASNPRYGSGGITDTQYF	TGCGCCAGCAACCCGAGGTACGGTAGCGGGGGTATCACAGATACGCAGTATTTT
TRBV7-2	.	TRBJ2-2	medium-sized	CASSPSTGELFF	TGTGCCAGCAGCCCCTCCACCGGGGAGCTGTTTTTT
TRBV28	.	TRBJ1-2	.	CASSWGGGYTF	TGTGCCAGCAGTTGGGGGGGCGGCTACACCTTC
TRBV21-1	.	TRBJ2-3	.	CASVRTGDGTDTQYF	TGTGCCAGCGTCAGGACAGGGGATGGGACAGATACGCAGTATTTT
TRBV4-1	.	TRBJ2-3	.	CASSQYSRTVTDTQYF	TGCGCCAGCAGCCAATACTCTAGAACCGTCACAGATACGCAGTATTTT
TRBV9	.	TRBJ1-5	.	CASSPRGAEMEPQHF	TGTGCCAGCAGCCCCAGGGGAGCGGAAATGGAGCCCCAGCATTTT
TRBV2	TRBD1	TRBJ1-5	.	CASSETYRGSNQPQHF	TGTGCCAGCAGTGAAACCTACAGGGGGAGTAATCAGCCCCAGCATTTT
TRBV7-8	.	TRBJ1-6	.	CASSQDRSSYNSPLHF	TGTGCCAGCAGCCAAGACAGGAGCTCCTATAATTCACCCCTCCACTTT
TRBV30	TRBD2	TRBJ2-5	.	CAWSVWRGGSETQYF	TGTGCCTGGAGTGTATGGCGGGGGGGCTCGGAGACCCAGTACTTC
TRBV6-6	.	TRBJ1-2	.	CASSSTRSDGYTF	TGTGCCAGCAGTTCCACAAGATCTGATGGCTACACCTTC
TRBV6-4	TRBD2	TRBJ2-2	.	CASSDSAGGNTGELFF	TGTGCCAGCAGTGACTCCGCGGGGGGGAACACCGGGGAGCTGTTTTTT
TRBV5-1	TRBD1	TRBJ1-1	.	CASSLAPRDSGTEAFF	TGCGCCAGCAGCTTGGCCCCCCGGGACAGTGGCACTGAAGCTTTCTTT
TRBV27	TRBD1	TRBJ1-2	.	CASSSGTGGNYGYTF	TGTGCCAGCAGTTCCGGGACAGGGGGGAACTATGGCTACACCTTC
TRBV30	TRBD2	TRBJ2-7	.	CAWSVPQAGGMDYEQYF	TGTGCCTGGAGTGTACCGCAAGCGGGGGGCATGGACTACGAGCAGTACTTC
TRBV4-1	.	TRBJ2-3	.	CASSPRERDTQYF	TGCGCCAGCAGCCCCCGCGAGCGGGATACGCAGTATTTT
TRBV27	.	TRBJ1-6	few	CASSLWTPEPNSPLHF	TGTGCCAGCAGTTTATGGACACCGGAGCCCAATTCACCCCTCCACTTT
TRBV4-3	TRBD1	TRBJ1-2	.	CASSQDRGRGYYGYTF	TGCGCCAGCAGCCAAGACAGGGGGCGAGGATACTATGGCTACACCTTC
TRBV27	.	TRBJ2-7	.	CASQGRGETSYEQYF	TGTGCCAGCCAGGGCCGCGGGGAAACCTCCTACGAGCAGTACTTC
TRBV7-9	TRBD1	TRBJ1-1	few	CASSVDRGTAFF	TGTGCCAGCAGCGTTGACAGGGGTACAGCTTTCTTT
TRBV27	TRBD1	TRBJ1-5	once	CASASGTGGNQPQHF	TGTGCCAGCGCATCCGGGACAGGGGGCAATCAGCCCCAGCATTTT
TRBV10-3	TRBD2	TRBJ2-1	.	CATTPSGESYNEQFF	TGTGCCACCACCCCCAGCGGGGAGTCCTACAATGAGCAGTTCTTC
TRBV4-3	.	TRBJ1-2	few	CASSQGRATTYGYTF	TGCGCCAGCAGCCAAGGAAGGGCGACTACCTATGGCTACACCTTC
TRBV29-1	TRBD1	TRBJ1-1	.	CSVDRQGHTEAFF	TGCAGCGTTGACCGACAGGGTCACACTGAAGCTTTCTTT